This T cell receptor beta chain was identified in a study of breast tumors, draining lymph nodes, adjacent tissues. Study-wide findings and caveats: The data were judged consistent with most tumor T cells coming from lymph node and expanding in tumor. Tumors had less TCR diversity than lymph nodes, more than nontumor tissue. Tumor and nontumor repertoires were significantly more similar in luminal-like than in basal-like breast cancer.

The CDR3 totals 15 residues. Per germline, CDR1 KGHDR and CDR2 SFDVKD. The J segment lost 4 bases and the V segment lost 4 bases, leaving 1 base of the junction unmatched. With regard to this clonotype: Its antigen is still unknown.

TCRdb redid the calling of the multiplex PCR reads with MiXCR, one entry per CDR3 protein. This sample has some 22,000 distinct CDR3 sequences; roughly 58% occur once, and the top ten carry approximately 15%. This receptor was identified in a female donor with breast cancer. Some clones in this sample may be carry-over from other donors' samples. Sequences were obtained from breast tumor tissue. This rearrangement joins TRBV24-1 to TRBJ2-3, with TRBD2 matching over 13 bases. CDR3: CATSETSGRADTQYF. The CDR3, as DNA: TGTGCCACCAGTGAAACTAGCGGGAGGGCAGATACGCAGTATTTT.